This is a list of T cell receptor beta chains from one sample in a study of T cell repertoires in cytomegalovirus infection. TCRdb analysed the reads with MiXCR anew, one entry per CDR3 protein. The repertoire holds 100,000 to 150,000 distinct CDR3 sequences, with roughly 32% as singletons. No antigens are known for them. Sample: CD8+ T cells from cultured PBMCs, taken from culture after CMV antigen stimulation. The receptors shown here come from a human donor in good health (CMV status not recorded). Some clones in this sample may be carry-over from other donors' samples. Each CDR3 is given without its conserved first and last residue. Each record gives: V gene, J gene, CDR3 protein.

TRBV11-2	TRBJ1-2	ASSLVSNYGYT
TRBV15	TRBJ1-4	ATSSSQGHAEKLF
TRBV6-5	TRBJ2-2	ASSYSTGYGELF
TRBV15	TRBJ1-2	ATSRAGSRNGYT
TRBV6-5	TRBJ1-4	ASSYSNGPNEKLF
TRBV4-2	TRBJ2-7	ASSQDYWRPPTPYEQY
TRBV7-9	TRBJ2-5	AAEVTGLRTQH
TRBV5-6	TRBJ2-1	ASSSPNPNEQF
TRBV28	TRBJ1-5	ASSLIVGIAHQPQH
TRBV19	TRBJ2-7	ASSAGNSYEQY
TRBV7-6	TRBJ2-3	ASSLWGLGSTDTQY
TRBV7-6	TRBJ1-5	ASSPSTGESNQPQH
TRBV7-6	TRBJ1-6	ASSSGTNSPLH
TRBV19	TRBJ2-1	ASSIWGSSYNEQF
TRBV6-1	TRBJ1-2	ASSSPGLHYGYT
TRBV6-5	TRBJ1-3	ASSYAPPTGGSNTIY
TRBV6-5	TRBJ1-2	ASSYGDRGNGYT
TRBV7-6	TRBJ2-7	ASSFGGGGEQY
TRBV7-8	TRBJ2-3	ASSLDFDQRGTSTDTQY
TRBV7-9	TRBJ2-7	ASLRDGYEQY
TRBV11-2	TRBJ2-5	ASSFVRAAGDQETQY
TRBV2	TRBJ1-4	ASKEIDNEKLF
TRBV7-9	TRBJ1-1	ASMGEENTEAF
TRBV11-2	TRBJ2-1	ASSLVGYDNEQF
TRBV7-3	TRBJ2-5	ASSSGGGSQETQY
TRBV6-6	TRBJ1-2	ASSYESRGVPYT
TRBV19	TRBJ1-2	ASSIRQGADYGYT
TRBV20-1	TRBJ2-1	SARDSELAGAHQYYNEQF
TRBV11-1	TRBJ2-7	ASSLEVGQGYEQY
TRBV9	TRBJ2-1	ASSDTEHEQF
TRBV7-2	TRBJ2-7	ASSLASGQIYEQY
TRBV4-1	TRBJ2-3	ASSQQGQASTDTQY
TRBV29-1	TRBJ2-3	SVDPRTQRGASTDTQY
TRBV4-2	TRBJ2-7	ASSQDGTEPRYEQY
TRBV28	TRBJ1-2	AAGTNYGYT
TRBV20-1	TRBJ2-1	SARDLSGQVGNNEQF